These 7 T cell receptor beta chains came from one sample sequenced in a study of blood T cell repertoires in COVID-19. Produced via immunoSEQ multiplex PCR; TCRdb's table is partial and in-frame only. This sample has roughly 250,000 clones, with about 90% found just once. The sequencing input was peripheral blood. All receptors derive from a woman in her fifties or sixties with acute or convalescent COVID-19.

The genes are TRBV5-1 and TRBJ1-2; D is unclear. Looked up from germline, CDR1 is SGHRS and CDR2 is YFSETQ. V lost 4 bases and J lost 2, with 15 bases in between. The CDR3 runs 15 residues. CDR3 region: CASSALGGQNYGYTF. DNA for the CDR3: TGCGCCAGCAGCGCCCTGGGAGGCCAAAACTATGGCTACACCTTC.

This chain uses TRBV7-2 with TRBJ2-3; 9 positions match TRBD2. This CDR3 region has 15 residues. Trimming cost V 4 bases and J 3 bases; bases outside gene matches: 5. The germline V gene has CDR1 SGHTA and CDR2 FQGNSA. CDR3 amino acids: CASSYGTSRTDTQYF. For the CDR3, the DNA is TGTGCCAGCAGCTACGGGACTAGCAGGACAGATACGCAGTATTTT.

The V and J genes are TRBV11-3 and TRBJ2-5; the match to TRBD1 covers 8 bases. Per germline, CDR1 SGHNT and CDR2 YENEEA. V trimming: 1 base; J trimming: 2 bases; junction bases outside the gene matches: 6. The CDR3 is made up of 16 amino acids. The CDR3 region has the DNA TGTGCCAGCAGCTTAGGGACAGGGAGCACACAAGAGACCCAGTACTTC. As protein: CASSLGTGSTQETQYF.

The chain combines TRBV28 with TRBJ1-2; D remains unclear. There are 13 residues in the CDR3. Germline loops: CDR1 MDHEN, CDR2 SYDVKM. With 5 bases removed from V and 3 bases from J, the gap between germline ends came to 10 bases. CDR3 protein: CASSLQRDYGYTF. The CDR3 DNA reads as TGTGCCAGCAGTCTACAGCGGGACTATGGCTACACCTTC.

The chain employs TRBV5-1 and TRBJ1-4; 10 bases line up with TRBD1. Per germline, CDR1 SGHRS and CDR2 YFSETQ. V shed 5 bases, J shed 10 bases, and the junction held 11 bases outside the gene matches. The CDR3 consists of 15 residues. The CDR3 protein is CASRDGTGASRKLFF. CDR3 bases: TGCGCCAGCAGGGACGGGACAGGGGCGAGTCGAAAACTGTTTTTT.

This sequence joins TRBV18 and TRBJ1-2; D perhaps matches TRBD1 (5 bases). This CDR3 comprises 13 residues. Deletions cut 3 bases from V and 6 bases from J, with 11 bases between. CDR1 KGHSH and CDR2 LQKENI come from the germline V gene. The CDR3 region has the DNA TGTGCCAGCTCACCGCGGGACGGGAATGGCTACACCTTC. Translation: CASSPRDGNGYTF.

The DNA for the CDR3 is TGTGCCAGCAGTTTTTCGGGTCATAATGAAAAACTGTTTTTT. Amino acids: CASSFSGHNEKLFF. The genes are TRBV28 and TRBJ1-4; unclear D gene. V lost 3 bases, J lost 4 bases, and 9 bases lay in between. The germline CDR1 and CDR2 sequences are MDHEN and SYDVKM. The CDR3 is 14 residues long.